This TCR beta chain was obtained from a study of blood T cells in healthy people across ages. Study outcomes and limitations: Unknown donor CMV status possibly confounded expanded clonotype changes.

CDR3 length: 16 residues. Concerning this clonotype itself: Its matching antigen is unknown.

Each donor gave roughly 9.2 milliliters of peripheral blood. A second PCR of about 6 to 11 cycles used a sample-barcoded 5' primer and a J-beta primer mix. Each cDNA was tagged by a template-switch adaptor containing 12 random nucleotides. TCRdb analysed the 5' RACE reads with MiXCR anew, one entry per CDR3 protein. The sample records just under 750,000 distinct CDR3 sequences, approximately 21% being singletons. The chain couples TRBV21-1 to TRBJ1-2; whether TRBD1, the table's D call, matches the DNA was not checked. TRBV21-1 is a pseudogene locus. The TCR sequence derives from a man between 65 and 85 years old in good health. The sample comprised blood. CDR3 DNA sequence: TGTGCCAGCAGCAAGGGACAGGGTCTGAGAGACTATGGCTACACCTTC. This encodes CASSKGQGLRDYGYTF.